The T cell receptor (beta chain) under discussion was sequenced for a study of T cell changes during pregnancy in multiple sclerosis. TCRdb keeps only in-frame clones here, not all; method: immunoSEQ multiplex PCR. The sample yields around 56,000 clones, 90% seen once. The material sequenced was peripheral blood, taken in the first trimester of pregnancy. The receptor was derived from a female donor in good health, enrolled as a control in a pregnancy study.

CDR3 coding DNA: TGTGCCAGCAGCTTGGAGGGGTTAGGGGCGGCGAACACTGAAGCTTTCTTT. Protein sequence: CASSLEGLGAANTEAFF. V usage is TRBV5-5 and J usage is TRBJ1-1; possible D gene TRBD1, 5 bases. The V gene lost 0 bases and the J gene lost 1 base, with 16 bases spanning the gap. There are 17 residues in the CDR3. CDR1 is SGHKS, CDR2 YYEKEE, per germline (reference sequence).